The 31 T cell receptor beta chains below come from one sample, sequenced in a study of cytomegalovirus exposure and HLA in healthy donors. In the PCR, 60 Vbeta and 13 Jbeta primers were used. Profiling relied on immunoSEQ multiplex PCR, and the TCRdb table lists in-frame clones only, not all of them. There are some 93,000 clones in the sample; approximately 69% occur only once, and approximately 6.3% lies in the top ten. Sequenced input: PBMCs. The receptors were gathered from a boy aged 5-17 years in good health and CMV-seropositive.

To note about this clone: Mismatch with germline at one junction end may stem from a read error. The chain uses TRBV19 and TRBJ1-2, with D perhaps TRBD1 (6 bases). Germline CDR1 is LNHDA and CDR2 is SQIVND (reference sequence). The CDR3 has 14 amino acids. This chain's CDR3 is CASSVQGSVPGYPF. The CDR3 DNA sequence: TGTGCCAGTAGTGTCCAGGGGTCGGTCCCTGGCTACCCCTTC.

The chain uses TRBV19 and TRBJ2-1; TRBD2 agrees at 7 bases. The V gene's germline CDR1 is LNHDA and CDR2 SQIVND (reference sequence). The V and J ends lost 3 bases and 1 base, in that order; junction bases with no gene match: 9. The CDR3 loop spans 17 amino acids. The CDR3 coding sequence is TGTGCCAGTAGTATCTCTGCGTCTAGCGGTTCCTACAATGAGCAGTTCTTC. It translates to CASSISASSGSYNEQFF.

This clone was observed once. The chain has TRBV7-3 and TRBJ2-3; D is uncertain. Trimming shortened V by 6 bases and J by 6 bases, and 10 bases separated the two germline ends. This CDR3 has 12 residues. CDR1 and CDR2 from the germline V gene are SGHTA and FQGTGA. This CDR3 is CASSLSLDTQYF. Here the CDR3 DNA reads TGTGCCAGCAGTCTTTCTTTGGATACGCAGTATTTT.

V gene TRBV27 combines with J gene TRBJ2-1; 10 positions match TRBD2. Germline V gives CDR1 MNHEY, CDR2 SMNVEV (reference sequence). The CDR3 totals 14 residues. CDR3 sequence (DNA): TGTGCGTGCGGGCAGCGGGGGGGACTCAATGAGCAGTTCTTC. Protein: CACGQRGGLNEQFF.

The chain has TRBV19 and TRBJ1-1, with 11 bases that match TRBD1. The CDR3 loop spans 16 amino acids. The germline V gene encodes CDR1 LNHDA and CDR2 SQIVND (reference sequence). The trim removed 3 bases at V and 3 bases at J, leaving 6 bases unmatched. The CDR3, as DNA: TGTGCCAGTAGTATTAGGACAGGGGGCGGATACACTGAAGCTTTCTTT. This encodes CASSIRTGGGYTEAFF.

V usage is TRBV19 and J usage is TRBJ2-2, with D possibly TRBD1 on 5 matching bases. This CDR3 has 12 residues. Germline CDR1 reads LNHDA; CDR2 reads SQIVND (reference sequence). Trimming stripped 3 bases from V and 8 bases from J, with 7 bases between. The CDR3 DNA follows: TGTGCCAGTAGTATCCCAGGGGGGGAGCTGTTTTTT. Residues: CASSIPGGELFF.

This clone was recorded only once. V usage is TRBV18 and J usage is TRBJ1-2; D gene ambiguous. Germline CDR1 reads KGHSH; CDR2 reads LQKENI. V lost 2 bases and J 4 bases, leaving 8 bases between the germline ends. The CDR3 runs to 13 residues. The CDR3 is CASSPRSGYGYTF. CDR3 DNA: TGTGCCAGCTCACCAAGGTCAGGCTATGGCTACACCTTC.

The V call is TRBV2, the J call TRBJ1-1; D might be TRBD1 (5 bases). V lost 3 bases and J lost 5, with 10 bases in between. From germline, CDR1 is SNHLY and CDR2 FYNNEI. This CDR3 region has 13 residues. The CDR3 protein is CASSDRVLTEAFF. The CDR3 nucleotides are TGTGCCAGCAGTGACAGGGTTTTAACTGAAGCTTTCTTT.

The chain joins TRBV27 to TRBJ2-1, with 7 bases matching TRBD2. The germline V gene has CDR1 MNHEY and CDR2 SMNVEV (reference sequence). Trimming took 4 bases from V and 9 from J; bases not matched to a gene: 6. The CDR3 sequence is 13 residues long. CDR3 loop: CASSSTSEGEQFF. The CDR3, as DNA: TGTGCCAGCAGTTCTACTAGCGAGGGTGAGCAGTTCTTC.

This clone was detected only a few times. V gene TRBV7-2 combines with J gene TRBJ1-1, with 10 nucleotides matching TRBD1. V lost 0 bases to trimming and J lost 0 bases; unmatched junction nucleotides: 10. The CDR3 covers 19 residues. Germline V CDR1 and CDR2: SGHTA, FQGNSA. As DNA, the CDR3 is TGTGCCAGCAGCTTAGCGCTCGACAGGGGGCACTTAATGAACACTGAAGCTTTCTTT. Its translation is CASSLALDRGHLMNTEAFF.

This clone was seen only a few times. The chain is built from TRBV5-6 and TRBJ1-4; D not resolved. The CDR3 loop spans 16 amino acids. Germline-derived CDR1 and CDR2 are SGHDT and YYEEEE. The V end was cut by 0 bases, the J end by 4 bases, with 13 bases between. In DNA form, the CDR3 reads TGTGCCAGCAGCTTGGCCGGGATTCGGATTAATGAAAAACTGTTTTTT. Translated: CASSLAGIRINEKLFF.

CDR3 DNA sequence: TGTGCCAGCAAAGCTAGCGGTAATTCAGATACGCAGTATTTT. Its translation is CASKASGNSDTQYF. The chain uses TRBV2 and TRBJ2-3; TRBD2 matches 7 bases. Looked up from germline, CDR1 is SNHLY and CDR2 is FYNNEI. CDR3 length equals 14 residues. With 7 bases clipped from V and 4 bases from J, the junction kept 8 bases outside the gene matches.

The chain carries TRBV14 and TRBJ2-7; 7 bases are shared with TRBD1. The CDR3 covers 12 residues. Losses at the gene ends were 4 bases for V and 11 bases for J; bases not matched to a gene: 8. Germline CDR1 is SGHDN and CDR2 is FVKESK. CDR3 in amino acids: CASSLSGQPEYF. The DNA of the CDR3 is TGTGCCAGCAGCCTCTCGGGACAGCCAGAGTACTTC.

This sequence joins TRBV30 and TRBJ1-1; tentatively, D is TRBD1 (6 bases). CDR3 length: 13 residues. The germline V gene has CDR1 GTSNPN and CDR2 SVGIG (reference sequence). This CDR3 is CGLERGMNTEAFF. As DNA, the CDR3 is TGTGGTCTAGAAAGGGGGATGAACACTGAAGCTTTCTTT.

This chain links TRBV6-5 with TRBJ2-1; TRBD2 matches at 10 bases. J was trimmed by 3 bases and V by 3 bases; bases with no gene match: 5. This CDR3 contains 16 residues. CDR1 MNHEY and CDR2 SVGAGI come from the germline V gene. DNA of the CDR3: TGTGCCAGCAGTTATGCTAGCGGGAGTGTCTACAATGAGCAGTTCTTC. As protein: CASSYASGSVYNEQFF.

The chain couples TRBV25-1 to TRBJ2-6; the D is unclear. There are 14 residues in the CDR3. Germline CDR1 MGHDK, CDR2 SYGVNS. Trimming cost V 6 bases and J 0 bases, with 6 bases left between them. CDR3 residues: CASRDSSGANVLTF. As DNA, the CDR3 is TGTGCCAGCAGAGATAGCTCTGGGGCCAACGTCCTGACTTTC.

This clone came up a few times. The chain recombines TRBV6-5 with TRBJ2-5, with a tentative D call TRBD2 (6 bases). This CDR3 is built from 16 residues. From germline, CDR1 is MNHEY and CDR2 SVGAGI. Trimming removed 0 bases at V and 5 bases at J, with 16 bases between. CDR3 in DNA: TGTGCCAGCAGTTACTCTCACGGTTGGGGGAGGGAGACCCAGTACTTC. It encodes CASSYSHGWGRETQYF.

This clone turned up a few times. This chain links TRBV25-1 with TRBJ1-1, with no clear D. The length of the CDR3 is 13 residues. The V end was cut by 6 bases, the J end by 0 bases, with 8 bases between. Germline V gene lookup returns CDR1 MGHDK and CDR2 SYGVNS. The CDR3 DNA reads as TGTGCCAGCAGCGTATCCCTGAACACTGAAGCTTTCTTT. Translation gives CASSVSLNTEAFF.

This chain uses TRBV9 with TRBJ1-2, with D possibly being TRBD1 (6 bases). Trimming took 0 bases from V and 7 from J, leaving 10 bases between them. Germline values: CDR1 SGDLS, CDR2 YYNGEE. The CDR3 is made up of 13 amino acids. The CDR3 loop reads CASSVGRGRGYTF. The CDR3 bases are TGTGCCAGCAGCGTAGGCAGGGGCCGTGGCTACACCTTC.

The chain uses TRBV30 and TRBJ1-3, with D perhaps matching TRBD1 (6 bases). CDR1 is GTSNPN, CDR2 SVGIG, per germline (reference sequence). The CDR3 has 12 amino acids. Trimming took off 4 bases at V and 6 bases at J, with 10 bases between the two ends. CDR3 region: CAWIRGSNTIYF. The CDR3 nucleotides read TGTGCCTGGATAAGGGGGTCAAACACCATATATTTT.

This chain links TRBV1 with TRBJ1-2; TRBD1 was called by the table and not checked on the DNA. TRBV1 is recorded as a pseudogene. CDR3 length: 15 residues. The CDR3 DNA follows: TGCACCAGCAGCCCAGGCGTAGGGGTAAACTATGGCTACACCTTC. This translates into CTSSPGVGVNYGYTF.

The V call is TRBV6-1, the J call TRBJ2-7; D remains ambiguous. CDR1 and CDR2 from the germline V gene are MNHNS and SASEGT. The CDR3 is made up of 17 amino acids. The V gene lost 1 base and the J gene lost 0 bases, with 16 bases spanning the gap. Here the CDR3 reads CASSEDRRRSFSYEQYF. The CDR3 DNA sequence: TGTGCCAGCAGTGAAGACCGGAGACGGAGTTTCTCCTACGAGCAGTACTTC.

The chain recombines TRBV20-1 with TRBJ2-7, with D possibly being TRBD1 (5 bases). Per germline, CDR1 DFQATT and CDR2 SNEGSKA (reference sequence). V was cut by 3 bases and J by 6 bases, with 9 bases left in between. This CDR3 region has 11 residues. The CDR3 is CSASVTGEQYF. CDR3 bases: TGCAGTGCTAGTGTCACAGGCGAGCAGTACTTC.

This clone was seen more than once but under ten times. V and J are TRBV5-1 and TRBJ2-1; tentative D call: TRBD2 (7 bases). With 6 bases removed from V and 4 bases from J, the gap between germline ends came to 17 bases. Per the germline V gene, CDR1 is SGHRS and CDR2 is YFSETQ. The CDR3 has 15 residues. The DNA of the CDR3 is TGCGCCAGCACCCAGAAGGGGGGGAGGTACAATGAGCAGTTCTTC. Translated: CASTQKGGRYNEQFF.

This clone was counted only a few times. The chain combines TRBV5-4 with TRBJ2-3; TRBD1 matches at 7 bases. Germline values: CDR1 SGHNT, CDR2 YYREEE (reference sequence). V was clipped by 4 bases and J by 2 bases; unmatched bases: 7. The CDR3 runs 15 residues. The CDR3 reads CASSVTGFDTDTQYF. CDR3 DNA sequence: TGTGCCAGCAGCGTGACAGGGTTTGACACAGATACGCAGTATTTT.

V is TRBV5-1 and J is TRBJ1-1; 9 positions agree with TRBD1. There are 16 residues in the CDR3. Per germline, CDR1 SGHRS and CDR2 YFSETQ. Germline trimming cut 4 bases from V and 7 bases from J; bases unmatched to any gene: 14. The CDR3, as DNA: TGCGCCAGCAGCCCTGGACAGGGGATGCTTACCCGTGAAGCTTTCTTT. This translates into CASSPGQGMLTREAFF.

V gene TRBV7-9 combines with J gene TRBJ1-1; perhaps TRBD1 as D (5 bases). The CDR3 runs 12 residues. V was cut by 5 bases and J by 5 bases, with 9 bases left in between. The germline CDR1 and CDR2 sequences are SEHNR and FQNEAQ (reference sequence). The CDR3 region is CASSDGGTEAFF. CDR3 DNA: TGTGCCAGCAGCGACGGGGGGACTGAAGCTTTCTTT.

The CDR3 loop is CASVRGGNSDTQYF. As DNA, the CDR3 is TGTGCCAGCGTGCGCGGGGGAAATTCGGATACGCAGTATTTT. This chain joins TRBV2 and TRBJ2-3, with 7 bases fitting TRBD2. The junction had 11 bases not matched to a gene; V was cut back by 8 bases and J by 6 bases. The CDR3 runs to 14 residues. Looked up from germline, CDR1 is SNHLY and CDR2 is FYNNEI.

This chain connects TRBV5-4 to TRBJ2-2, with 12 positions matching TRBD1. The junction had 7 bases not matched to a gene; V was cut back by 3 bases and J by 7 bases. Germline CDR1 is SGHNT and CDR2 is YYREEE (reference sequence). The CDR3 contains 16 residues. Here the CDR3 DNA reads TGTGCCAGCAGCTCACCGGGACAGGGGGCAGTCGGGGAGCTGTTTTTT. Protein: CASSSPGQGAVGELFF.

This clone has just a few counts. The chain carries TRBV5-1 and TRBJ2-5; D remains ambiguous. V lost 0 bases to trimming and J lost 7 bases, with 13 bases between them. The CDR3 consists of 14 residues. Germline CDR1 SGHRS, CDR2 YFSETQ. CDR3 amino acids: CASSLDSRIVTQYF. The CDR3 bases are TGCGCCAGCAGCTTGGATTCCCGAATAGTGACCCAGTACTTC.

The rearrangement links TRBV30 to TRBJ1-2, with 9 bases matching TRBD1. The germline CDR1 and CDR2 sequences are GTSNPN and SVGIG (reference sequence). This CDR3 is built from 14 residues. Trimming removed 4 bases from V and 3 bases from J; junction bases left unmatched: 6. Written as DNA, the CDR3 is TGTGCCTGGAAGGGGACAGGGAAAGACTATGGCTACACCTTC. This sequence encodes CAWKGTGKDYGYTF.